A selection of T cell receptor beta chains follows, all from one sample in a study of cytomegalovirus exposure and HLA in healthy donors. Method: immunoSEQ multiplex PCR; TCRdb's copy keeps in-frame clones and lacks some. Of 57,000 or so clones listed, around nine tenths are singletons. Sequencing was done on a sample of PBMCs. The receptor set was obtained from a woman in her 30s in good health and CMV-seronegative. CDR3s include the opening cysteine and the closing phenylalanine or tryptophan. The D gene is left open where the match is weak.

v_call	d_call	j_call	cdr3_nt	cdr3_aa
TRBV7-9	TRBD1	TRBJ1-2	TGTGCCAGCAGCTTAGCGACAGGGTTCCGTTCTAACTATGGCTACACCTTC	CASSLATGFRSNYGYTF
TRBV5-1	TRBD1	TRBJ2-1	TGCGCCAGCAGCTTTGTTACCGGGACAGGGGACGGGAATGAGCAGTTCTTC	CASSFVTGTGDGNEQFF
TRBV28	NA	TRBJ2-5	TGTGCCAGCAGCCTCGGGCAGGGAAGGCAAGAGACCCAGTACTTC	CASSLGQGRQETQYF
TRBV4-2	NA	TRBJ2-3	TGTGCCAGCAGCCAAGGGCTTTACACAGATACGCAGTATTTT	CASSQGLYTDTQYF
TRBV18	NA	TRBJ1-1	TGTGCCAGCTCCCCCGGGACAAGACGGAATGAAGCTTTCTTT	CASSPGTRRNEAFF
TRBV19	NA	TRBJ2-2	TGTGCCAGTAGTATACTTGGGGAGGCCGGGGAGCTGTTTTTT	CASSILGEAGELFF
TRBV27	NA	TRBJ1-2	TGTGCCAGTATTGGGGCGGGGTCCTATGGCTACACCTTC	CASIGAGSYGYTF
TRBV7-9	NA	TRBJ1-2	TGTGCCAGCAGCCGCCTCGGGGAGGGGGTTAGGTATGGCTACACCTTC	CASSRLGEGVRYGYTF
TRBV27	NA	TRBJ2-4	TGTGCCAGCAGTTTGGGAACCGGGAGTCGAAACATTCAGTACTTC	CASSLGTGSRNIQYF
TRBV7-9	TRBD1	TRBJ2-5	TGTGCCAGCAGCTTGGGGACAGCGCAAGAGACCCAGTACTTC	CASSLGTAQETQYF
TRBV30	NA	TRBJ2-6	TGTGCCTGGGTAAAGTGGCCGGGGGCCAACGTCCTGACTTTC	CAWVKWPGANVLTF
TRBV7-2	TRBD2	TRBJ2-7	TGTGCCAGCAGCCGACAGCGGGAGGGTTACGAGCAGTACTTC	CASSRQREGYEQYF
TRBV2	NA	TRBJ1-4	TGTGCCAGCAGTGTGTTCCAGTCTAATGAAAAACTGTTTTTT	CASSVFQSNEKLFF
TRBV7-3	NA	TRBJ2-1	TGTGCCAGCAGCCTCGACTACTACAATGAGCAGTTCTTC	CASSLDYYNEQFF
TRBV27	TRBD2	TRBJ2-1	TGTGCCAGCAGTTTCCGGCGGGAGGGCGGTTCCGGCTCCTACAATGAGCAGTTCTTC	CASSFRREGGSGSYNEQFF
TRBV28	TRBD1	TRBJ1-2	TGTGCCAGCAGTTTGGGGACAGGGGGCGTTCATGGCTACACCTTC	CASSLGTGGVHGYTF